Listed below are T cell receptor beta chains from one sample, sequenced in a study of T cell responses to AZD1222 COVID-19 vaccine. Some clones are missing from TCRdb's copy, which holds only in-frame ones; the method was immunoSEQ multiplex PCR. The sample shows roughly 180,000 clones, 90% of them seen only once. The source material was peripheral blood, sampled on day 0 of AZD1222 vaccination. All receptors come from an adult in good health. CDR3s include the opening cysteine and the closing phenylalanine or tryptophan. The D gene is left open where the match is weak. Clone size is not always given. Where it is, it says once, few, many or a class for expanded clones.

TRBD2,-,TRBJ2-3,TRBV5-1,CASSFLLAGADTQYF
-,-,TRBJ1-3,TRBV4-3,CASSQETDVSGNTIYF
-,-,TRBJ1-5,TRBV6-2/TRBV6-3,CASSRTDNQPQHF
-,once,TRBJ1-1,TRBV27,CASSRGGNTEAFF
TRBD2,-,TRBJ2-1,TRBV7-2,CASSTRGLAGGPVNEQFF
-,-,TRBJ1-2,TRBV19,CASSIRAGINYGYTF
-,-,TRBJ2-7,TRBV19,CASRPQGLPYEQYF
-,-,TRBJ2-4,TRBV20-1,CSASEAGNIQYF
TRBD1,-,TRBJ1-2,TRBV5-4,CAISRKGQGDYGYTF
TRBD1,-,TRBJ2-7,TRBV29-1,CSVAATGASEQYF
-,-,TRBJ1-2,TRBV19,CASSEGQNYGYTF
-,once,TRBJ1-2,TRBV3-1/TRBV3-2,CASSPPGGINYGYTF
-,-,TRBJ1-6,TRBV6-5,CASTSSTLNNSPLHF
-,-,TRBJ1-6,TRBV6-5,CASSLESSYNSPLHF
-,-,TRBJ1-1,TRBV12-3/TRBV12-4,CASSLRGTEAFF
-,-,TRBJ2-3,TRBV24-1,CATSDPGADSTDTQYF
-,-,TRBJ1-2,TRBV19,CASSNRTAGQGYGYTF
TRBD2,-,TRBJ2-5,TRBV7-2,CASSLGTRPGETQYF
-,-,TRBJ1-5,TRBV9,CASSNGPSNQPQHF
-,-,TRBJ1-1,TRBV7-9,CASSFQGHNTEAFF
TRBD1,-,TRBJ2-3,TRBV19,CASSTKTGWVNGDTQYF
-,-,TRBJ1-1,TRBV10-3,CAISGSGDYEAFF
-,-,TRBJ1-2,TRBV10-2,CASSESTYGYTF
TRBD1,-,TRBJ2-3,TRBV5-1,CASTSGTAASSTDTQYF
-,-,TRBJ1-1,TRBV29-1,CSVAQVTNTEAFF
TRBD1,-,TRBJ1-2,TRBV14,CASSPGQGRNYGYTF
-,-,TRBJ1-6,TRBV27,CASSFLGAESPLHF
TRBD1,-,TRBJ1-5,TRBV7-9,CASSSGGQPQHF
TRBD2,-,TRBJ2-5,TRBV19,CASSSGGGQETQYF
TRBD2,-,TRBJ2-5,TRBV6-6,CASSLGALAGAFQETQYF
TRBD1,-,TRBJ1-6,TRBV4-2,CASSQDQGTAGAPLHF
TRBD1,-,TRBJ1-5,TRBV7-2,CASSLKTGTGISNQPQHF
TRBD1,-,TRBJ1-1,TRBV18,CASSSQGGGTEAFF
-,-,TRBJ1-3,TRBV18,CASSPQVSPGNTIYF
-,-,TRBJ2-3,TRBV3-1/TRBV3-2,CASSQVADYRHTQYF
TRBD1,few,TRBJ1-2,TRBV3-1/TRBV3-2,CASSQVEGAYGYTF
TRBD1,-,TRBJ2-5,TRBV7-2,CASSFVDRGGTQYF
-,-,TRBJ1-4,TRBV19,CASSTGRKLFF
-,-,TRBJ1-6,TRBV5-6,CASRYGGTNNSPLHF
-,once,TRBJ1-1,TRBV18,CASSLNAEAFF
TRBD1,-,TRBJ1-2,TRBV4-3,CASSLTGGGYTF